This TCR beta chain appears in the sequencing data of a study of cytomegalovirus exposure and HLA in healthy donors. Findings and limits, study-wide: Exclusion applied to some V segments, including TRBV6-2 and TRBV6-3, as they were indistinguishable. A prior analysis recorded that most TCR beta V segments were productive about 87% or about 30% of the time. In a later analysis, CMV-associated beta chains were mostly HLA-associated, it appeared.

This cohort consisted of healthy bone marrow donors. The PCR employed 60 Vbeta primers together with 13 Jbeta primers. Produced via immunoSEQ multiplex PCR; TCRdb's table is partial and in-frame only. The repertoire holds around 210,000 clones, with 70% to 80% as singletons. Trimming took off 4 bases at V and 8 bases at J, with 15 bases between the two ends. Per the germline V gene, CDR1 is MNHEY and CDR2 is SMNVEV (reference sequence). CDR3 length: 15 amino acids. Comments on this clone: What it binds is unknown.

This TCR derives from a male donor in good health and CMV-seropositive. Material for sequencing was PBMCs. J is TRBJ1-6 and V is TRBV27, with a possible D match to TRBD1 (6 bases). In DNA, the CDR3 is TGTGCCAGCAGTTGGCTGGACAGAAGAGATTCACCCCTCCACTTT. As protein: CASSWLDRRDSPLHF.